The 27 T cell receptor beta chains below come from one sample, sequenced in a study of T cells in Graves' hyperthyroidism and ophthalmopathy. Amplification of TCR beta CDR3 regions was performed using RNA transcripts as template. During a first-round RT-PCR of the TCR CDR3, the HTBI primer set was used. MiXCR, run by TCRdb on the multiplex PCR reads, gives a single entry per CDR3 protein. The profile shows about 560,000 distinct CDR3 sequences, 15% to 18% of them singletons. Sample: blood. These receptors originate from a woman aged 25 to 45 with Graves' hyperthyroidism.

The table lists this clonotype with many counts. The chain employs TRBV29-1 and TRBJ1-5; D is unclear. The CDR3 is 16 amino acids. The V end was cut by 4 bases, the J end by 2 bases, with 18 bases between. Per germline, CDR1 SQVTM and CDR2 ANQGSEA. Here the CDR3 reads CSVVLGRGTGNQPQHF. CDR3 nucleotides: TGCAGCGTTGTGTTGGGTCGGGGTACCGGCAATCAGCCCCAGCATTTT.

V usage is TRBV19 and J usage is TRBJ2-1, with 14 nucleotides matching TRBD2. The CDR3 contains 18 residues. V lost 3 bases to trimming and J lost 14 bases; unmatched junction nucleotides: 18. CDR1 and CDR2 (germline): LNHDA, SQIVND (reference sequence). The CDR3 coding sequence is TGTGCCAGTAGTATCAATCGGGGGGTCCCGGGACTAGCGGGAGTTAAGTTCTTC. Translation: CASSINRGVPGLAGVKFF.

Many counts were recorded for this clonotype. The chain uses TRBV28 and TRBJ1-5; 7 bases agree with TRBD1. This CDR3 is 16 amino acids long. The germline V gene encodes CDR1 MDHEN and CDR2 SYDVKM. Losses at the gene ends were 4 bases for V and 0 bases for J; bases not matched to a gene: 6. The DNA of the CDR3 is TGTGCCAGCAGTTCCCCGGACAGGTATAGCAATCAGCCCCAGCATTTT. It is translated as CASSSPDRYSNQPQHF.

This clonotype occurred many times. V gene TRBV10-2 combines with J gene TRBJ2-1; D gene uncertain. Per germline, CDR1 WSHSY and CDR2 SAAADI. CDR3 length equals 14 residues. Trimming stripped 6 bases from V and 2 bases from J, with 11 bases between. Here the CDR3 DNA reads TGCGCCAGCAGATTAACCGGCGCCTACAATGAGCAGTTCTTC. This sequence encodes CASRLTGAYNEQFF.

The V call is TRBV6-1, the J call TRBJ1-6, with D perhaps matching TRBD1 (5 bases). The CDR3 spans 15 residues. Germline-derived CDR1 and CDR2 are MNHNS and SASEGT. The ends were cut back, 5 bases at V and 9 bases at J, with 17 bases in the middle. For the CDR3, the DNA is TGTGCCAGCAGTCTCAGACAGTCTTGGATTTCACCCCTCCACTTT. Translating it yields CASSLRQSWISPLHF.

This clonotype was seen repeatedly, ten times or more. This CDR3 reads CASSLNREPVYEQYF. The CDR3 DNA follows: TGCGCCAGCAGCCTGAACCGGGAACCCGTCTACGAGCAGTACTTC. The chain employs TRBV4-1 and TRBJ2-7, with D possibly being TRBD2 (5 bases). Between the trimmed V and J ends, which lost 4 bases and 3 bases, there was a span of 16 bases. Germline-derived CDR1 and CDR2 are MGHRA and YSYEKL. The length of the CDR3 is 15 residues.

This clonotype occurred many times. The gene calls are TRBV5-1 and TRBJ2-1; 10 nucleotides line up with TRBD2. Germline V gene data show CDR1 as SGHRS and CDR2 as YFSETQ. This CDR3 has 16 amino acids. J lost 6 bases, V lost 3 bases, and 9 bases had no gene match. CDR3: CASSSRAGGPPNEQFF. CDR3 bases: TGCGCCAGCAGCTCCCGAGCGGGAGGGCCGCCCAATGAGCAGTTCTTC.

This chain uses TRBV6-5 with TRBJ1-4; D not certain. The germline V and J ends were trimmed by 0 bases and 6 bases, with 11 bases remaining between them. The CDR3 is made up of 15 amino acids. Germline CDR1 is MNHEY and CDR2 is SVGAGI. The CDR3 region has the DNA TGTGCCAGCAGTTACTCGATGGTATCGGATGAAAAACTGTTTTTT. Translating it yields CASSYSMVSDEKLFF.

This clonotype was seen at least ten times. The chain links TRBV11-2 to TRBJ2-1; the match to TRBD2 covers 8 bases. With 3 bases clipped from V and 6 bases from J, the junction kept 4 bases outside the gene matches. In germline, CDR1 is SGHAT, CDR2 FQNNGV. The CDR3 has 14 amino acids. CDR3 residues: CASSFLSGSNEQFF. The CDR3 nucleotides are TGTGCCAGCAGCTTCTTAAGCGGGAGCAATGAGCAGTTCTTC. The full variable domain, its missing parts supplied by reference TRBV11-2 and TRBJ2-1, is EAGVAQSPRYKIIEKRQSVAFWCNPISGHATLYWYQQILGQGPKLLIQFQNNGVVDDSQLPKDRFSAERLKGVDSTLKIQPAKLEDSAVYLCASSFLSGSNEQFFGPGTRLTVL.

This clonotype was picked up a small number of times. V gene TRBV19 combines with J gene TRBJ2-1, with 9 nucleotides matching TRBD1. CDR1 and CDR2 (germline): LNHDA, SQIVND (reference sequence). V lost 6 bases to trimming and J lost 4 bases; unmatched junction nucleotides: 10. This CDR3 has 16 amino acids. The CDR3 DNA follows: TGTGCCAGTAGCCCAATTGGGGACAGGGTGTACAATGAGCAGTTCTTC. Its protein is CASSPIGDRVYNEQFF. Full variable domain (missing parts from reference TRBV19 and TRBJ2-1): DGGITQSPKYLFRKEGQNVTLSCEQNLNHDAMYWYRQDPGQGLRLIYYSQIVNDFQKGDIAEGYSVSREKKESFPLTVTSAQKNPTAFYLCASSPIGDRVYNEQFFGPGTRLTVL.

The rearrangement links TRBV6-1 to TRBJ1-5; weak D call: TRBD1 (6 bases). Germline values: CDR1 MNHNS, CDR2 SASEGT. Between the trimmed V and J ends, which lost 6 bases and 3 bases, there was a span of 15 bases. The CDR3 runs 15 residues. CDR3 DNA sequence: TGTGCCAGCAGCCCGAGACAGGTTACCAATCAGCCCCAGCATTTT. Residues: CASSPRQVTNQPQHF.

This clonotype was observed many times. CDR3 sequence: CASSWGQGLMNTEAFF. The CDR3 DNA follows: TGCGCCAGCAGCTGGGGACAGGGTCTCATGAACACTGAAGCTTTCTTT. The chain joins TRBV5-1 to TRBJ1-1; 9 positions agree with TRBD1. The CDR3 runs 16 residues. V lost 3 bases to trimming and J lost 0 bases; unmatched junction nucleotides: 6. Germline V gene data show CDR1 as SGHRS and CDR2 as YFSETQ.

This clonotype was seen at least ten times. The chain recombines TRBV5-6 with TRBJ2-1; D may match TRBD1 or TRBD2 (5 bases each). Germline assignment: CDR1 SGHDT and CDR2 YYEEEE. The CDR3 extends over 15 amino acids. V was trimmed by 1 base and J by 6 bases, leaving 14 bases between them. The CDR3 DNA follows: TGTGCCAGCAGCTTGTACCGGGACCGGAGCAATGAGCAGTTCTTC. Translated: CASSLYRDRSNEQFF.

The gene calls are TRBV30 and TRBJ2-3, with TRBD2 matching 10 bases. Germline V gene data show CDR1 as GTSNPN and CDR2 as SVGIG (reference sequence). The J segment lost 1 base and the V segment lost 2 bases, leaving 6 bases of the junction unmatched. CDR3 length: 16 residues. The CDR3 nucleotides read TGTGCCTGGAGTACCCCTAGCGGGGGACGCACAGATACGCAGTATTTT. Protein product: CAWSTPSGGRTDTQYF.

The sample holds a few counts of this clonotype. The chain links TRBV7-9 to TRBJ1-6; TRBD1 agrees at 8 bases. V was pared by 4 bases and J by 5 bases, with 4 bases of the junction left unmatched. The germline CDR1 and CDR2 sequences are SEHNR and FQNEAQ (reference sequence). The CDR3 is 15 residues long. The CDR3 loop reads CASSSQGADNSPLHF. CDR3 sequence (DNA): TGTGCCAGCAGCTCTCAGGGGGCGGATAATTCACCCCTCCACTTT. The whole variable domain, filled in from reference TRBV7-9 and TRBJ1-6, reads DTGVSQNPRHKITKRGQNVTFRCDPISEHNRLYWYRQTLGQGPEFLTYFQNEAQLEKSRLLSDRFSAERPKGSFSTLEIQRTEQGDSAMYLCASSSQGADNSPLHFGNGTRLTVT.

The sample holds many counts of this clonotype. This chain connects TRBV12-3 or TRBV12-4 to TRBJ2-2; 7 positions agree with TRBD2. This CDR3 contains 17 residues. J lost 3 bases, V lost 6 bases, and 13 bases had no gene match. The CDR3 sequence is CASSDLGWAGDTGELFF. DNA of the CDR3: TGTGCCAGCAGCGACCTCGGGTGGGCGGGGGACACCGGGGAGCTGTTTTTT.

This clonotype was observed at least ten times. The chain combines TRBV20-1 with TRBJ2-5; a possible D gene is TRBD1 (5 bases). V was clipped by 7 bases and J by 7 bases, with 25 bases between them. The germline V gene has CDR1 DFQATT and CDR2 SNEGSKA (reference sequence). This CDR3 contains 15 residues. CDR3 sequence reads: CSVQIDKKGQGTQYF. The CDR3 nucleotides read TGCAGTGTCCAGATCGACAAAAAGGGGCAGGGGACCCAGTACTTC.

In this sample, this clonotype turned up many times. The chain is built from TRBV5-6 and TRBJ2-3; TRBD2 aligns across 9 bases. The length of the CDR3 is 15 residues. Germline V CDR1 and CDR2: SGHDT, YYEEEE. The V segment lost 1 base and the J segment 4 bases; nucleotides outside the gene matches: 4. The CDR3 DNA reads TGTGCCAGCAGCTTGTTTCGCGGGAGGGCAGATACGCAGTATTTT. Its protein is CASSLFRGRADTQYF.

Many counts were recorded for this clonotype. The CDR3 sequence is CASSVYGRGGDEQYF. The CDR3 bases are TGTGCCAGCAGCGTATACGGCAGGGGAGGCGACGAGCAGTACTTC. V and J are TRBV9 and TRBJ2-7, with D perhaps matching TRBD1 or TRBD2 (6 bases each). Germline V gene sequence: CDR1 SGDLS, CDR2 YYNGEE. The CDR3 totals 15 residues. Trimming removed 1 base at V and 5 bases at J, with 16 bases between.

This clonotype was seen at least ten times. The gene calls are TRBV3-1 and TRBJ2-7; no firm D call. CDR1 LGHDT and CDR2 YNNKEL come from the germline V gene (reference sequence). V was clipped by 1 base and J by 7 bases, with 11 bases between them. The CDR3 covers 13 residues. The CDR3 region has the DNA TGTGCCAGCAGCCAAGTCTCAGCTGGTGAGCAGTACTTC. Translating gives CASSQVSAGEQYF.

The chain joins TRBV7-9 to TRBJ1-3; tentatively, D is TRBD1 (5 bases). Trimming cost V 5 bases and J 10 bases, with 15 bases left between them. CDR1 is SEHNR and CDR2 is FQNEAQ in the germline V gene (reference sequence). The length of the CDR3 is 13 residues. The CDR3 sequence is CASSQTGGSTIYF. DNA for the CDR3: TGTGCCAGCAGCCAAACCGGGGGGTCTACCATATATTTT.

This clonotype was seen a handful of times. The chain uses TRBV27 and TRBJ2-4; possibly TRBD1 for D (7 bases). The CDR3 is 13 residues long. The germline V and J ends were trimmed by 3 bases and 8 bases, with 11 bases remaining between them. The germline V gene encodes CDR1 MNHEY and CDR2 SMNVEV (reference sequence). The DNA for the CDR3 is TGTGCCAGCAGTTTGATCAGGGGGGACATTCAGTACTTC. Translation: CASSLIRGDIQYF.

This clonotype was seen ten or more times. The V call is TRBV12-3 or TRBV12-4, the J call TRBJ1-1; D not resolved. This CDR3 spans 14 amino acids. With 4 bases removed from V and 1 base from J, the gap between germline ends came to 10 bases. The CDR3 bases are TGTGCCAGCAGTTACCTCCCTTGGAACACTGAAGCTTTCTTT. It codes for CASSYLPWNTEAFF.

This clonotype has just a few counts. The CDR3 here is CASSPPYTVQETQYF. The CDR3 region has the DNA TGTGCCAGCAGCCCACCATATACAGTACAAGAGACCCAGTACTTC. J is TRBJ2-5 and V is TRBV28; D gene ambiguous. There are 15 residues in the CDR3. In germline, CDR1 is MDHEN, CDR2 SYDVKM. Deletions cut 6 bases from V and 2 bases from J, with 16 bases between.

The V gene is TRBV7-9, the J gene TRBJ1-4; weak D call: TRBD1 (5 bases). This CDR3 spans 16 amino acids. Germline CDR1 SEHNR, CDR2 FQNEAQ (reference sequence). Trimming left V 2 bases short and J 0 bases short, with 10 bases between. For the CDR3, the DNA is TGTGCCAGCAGCTTATGGAAGACAGCAACTAATGAAAAACTGTTTTTT. Its translation is CASSLWKTATNEKLFF.

The V gene is TRBV15, the J gene TRBJ1-2; D gene uncertain. There are 15 residues in the CDR3. The V end was cut by 1 base, the J end by 0 bases, with 9 bases between. Germline CDR1 LNHNV, CDR2 YYDKDF (reference sequence). This chain's CDR3 is CATSRAGPTNYGYTF. Here the CDR3 DNA reads TGTGCCACCAGCAGAGCTGGGCCAACTAACTATGGCTACACCTTC.

This clonotype showed up just a few times. The V gene is TRBV10-3, the J gene TRBJ1-1; the D is unclear. The CDR3 totals 10 residues. Germline V gene lookup returns CDR1 ENHRY and CDR2 SYGVKD. V was shortened by 2 bases and J by 5 bases, with 0 bases between the two germline ends. The CDR3 DNA is TGTGCCATCAGTGAGACTGAAGCTTTCTTT. Translating it yields CAISETEAFF.